The entry below describes one T cell receptor beta chain. The clone's antigen remains unknown. No qualities accompany the bases; no much larger clone lies one base away. TCRbeta CDR3 regions were amplified from genomic DNA by means of the immunoSEQ Assay, a bias-controlled multiplex PCR. The study's own analysis went as follows. Nucleated cell counts per sample were estimated from amplification of reference gene primers within the assay. To quantify the absolute abundance of each unique TCRbeta CDR3 rearrangement, sequence reads were collapsed and filtered. For each sample, productive Simpson clonality was calculated as the square root of Simpson's diversity index over productive rearrangements. TCRdb took over this immuneACCESS table, retaining in-frame rearrangements with V and J assigned. Such tables are incomplete; in checked studies, under half of the missing clones stem from an unresolved V gene, and the remainder is unexplained. V, J and clone size derive from that table, while D and trimming were established from the DNA sequence. Present in this sample are roughly 220,000 clones, roughly nine tenths of which were seen just once. Of the sample, approximately 3.8% falls within the top ten clones.

The data were obtained in a study of blood T cell repertoires in COVID-19 (dated by TCRdb to the early 2020s). Regarding the study in general: Samples covering the acute and convalescent phases of COVID-19 were provided by collaborators in the United States, Italy and Spain. The prospective study material was composed of cDNA or gDNA derived from T cells, B-cell-depleted T cells, or PBMCs. Subjects who had been exposed to COVID-19, were actively infected with it, or had recovered from it provided the deeply sampled blood TCRbeta repertoires that made up the dataset. The repertoires were released in a freely available public database intended as a resource for research on the immune response to SARS-CoV-2. The samples were drawn from the first 160 participants of the ongoing ImmuneRACE study and from 1,254 subjects provided by 6 global collaborators. Nearly every sample came with metadata listing a de-identified subject ID, COVID-19 status, age in years and sex. HLA class I and class II types, where available, came from metadata supplied by the sample provider rather than from assay-based typing.

V is clipped by 5 bases and J by 4 bases, and the sequence between their germline boundaries is 6 bases long. From a lookup of the germline V gene, CDR1 and CDR2 are MDHEN and SYDVKM. The CDR3 goes from the cysteine to the phenylalanine over 11 residues. Kept here is only the CDR3 DNA, which spans 33 bases and is read in frame from base 1. What the study reported, not specific to this receptor: Clinical and demographic metadata were provided uncurated, with the amount varying by source and participant.

Participants in the prospective study were aged roughly 18 to 89 years, lived in 20 to 25 United States geographic areas, and enrolled through a virtual design. Cohort assignment in the prospective study relied on participant-reported clinical history from a screening survey and a study questionnaire. Mobile phlebotomists in the prospective study collected whole blood, serum and a nasopharyngeal or oropharyngeal swab from every participant. Additional blood draws and questionnaires over an approximately two-month period could optionally be provided by prospective study participants. Blood samples from the prospective study were shipped frozen or at room temperature prior to DNA extraction.

This clonotype was obtained from a woman aged 18 to 35 in a cohort exposed to, infected with or recovered from COVID-19 (not recorded which). The sequenced material came from PBMCs or T cells enriched from blood (not recorded which). The chain is encoded by TRBV28 joined to TRBJ2-7; too little of a D gene remains to name it. The CDR3 region: CASSPHYEQYF. The sequenced DNA is TGTGCCAGCAGTCCCCATTACGAGCAGTACTTC.